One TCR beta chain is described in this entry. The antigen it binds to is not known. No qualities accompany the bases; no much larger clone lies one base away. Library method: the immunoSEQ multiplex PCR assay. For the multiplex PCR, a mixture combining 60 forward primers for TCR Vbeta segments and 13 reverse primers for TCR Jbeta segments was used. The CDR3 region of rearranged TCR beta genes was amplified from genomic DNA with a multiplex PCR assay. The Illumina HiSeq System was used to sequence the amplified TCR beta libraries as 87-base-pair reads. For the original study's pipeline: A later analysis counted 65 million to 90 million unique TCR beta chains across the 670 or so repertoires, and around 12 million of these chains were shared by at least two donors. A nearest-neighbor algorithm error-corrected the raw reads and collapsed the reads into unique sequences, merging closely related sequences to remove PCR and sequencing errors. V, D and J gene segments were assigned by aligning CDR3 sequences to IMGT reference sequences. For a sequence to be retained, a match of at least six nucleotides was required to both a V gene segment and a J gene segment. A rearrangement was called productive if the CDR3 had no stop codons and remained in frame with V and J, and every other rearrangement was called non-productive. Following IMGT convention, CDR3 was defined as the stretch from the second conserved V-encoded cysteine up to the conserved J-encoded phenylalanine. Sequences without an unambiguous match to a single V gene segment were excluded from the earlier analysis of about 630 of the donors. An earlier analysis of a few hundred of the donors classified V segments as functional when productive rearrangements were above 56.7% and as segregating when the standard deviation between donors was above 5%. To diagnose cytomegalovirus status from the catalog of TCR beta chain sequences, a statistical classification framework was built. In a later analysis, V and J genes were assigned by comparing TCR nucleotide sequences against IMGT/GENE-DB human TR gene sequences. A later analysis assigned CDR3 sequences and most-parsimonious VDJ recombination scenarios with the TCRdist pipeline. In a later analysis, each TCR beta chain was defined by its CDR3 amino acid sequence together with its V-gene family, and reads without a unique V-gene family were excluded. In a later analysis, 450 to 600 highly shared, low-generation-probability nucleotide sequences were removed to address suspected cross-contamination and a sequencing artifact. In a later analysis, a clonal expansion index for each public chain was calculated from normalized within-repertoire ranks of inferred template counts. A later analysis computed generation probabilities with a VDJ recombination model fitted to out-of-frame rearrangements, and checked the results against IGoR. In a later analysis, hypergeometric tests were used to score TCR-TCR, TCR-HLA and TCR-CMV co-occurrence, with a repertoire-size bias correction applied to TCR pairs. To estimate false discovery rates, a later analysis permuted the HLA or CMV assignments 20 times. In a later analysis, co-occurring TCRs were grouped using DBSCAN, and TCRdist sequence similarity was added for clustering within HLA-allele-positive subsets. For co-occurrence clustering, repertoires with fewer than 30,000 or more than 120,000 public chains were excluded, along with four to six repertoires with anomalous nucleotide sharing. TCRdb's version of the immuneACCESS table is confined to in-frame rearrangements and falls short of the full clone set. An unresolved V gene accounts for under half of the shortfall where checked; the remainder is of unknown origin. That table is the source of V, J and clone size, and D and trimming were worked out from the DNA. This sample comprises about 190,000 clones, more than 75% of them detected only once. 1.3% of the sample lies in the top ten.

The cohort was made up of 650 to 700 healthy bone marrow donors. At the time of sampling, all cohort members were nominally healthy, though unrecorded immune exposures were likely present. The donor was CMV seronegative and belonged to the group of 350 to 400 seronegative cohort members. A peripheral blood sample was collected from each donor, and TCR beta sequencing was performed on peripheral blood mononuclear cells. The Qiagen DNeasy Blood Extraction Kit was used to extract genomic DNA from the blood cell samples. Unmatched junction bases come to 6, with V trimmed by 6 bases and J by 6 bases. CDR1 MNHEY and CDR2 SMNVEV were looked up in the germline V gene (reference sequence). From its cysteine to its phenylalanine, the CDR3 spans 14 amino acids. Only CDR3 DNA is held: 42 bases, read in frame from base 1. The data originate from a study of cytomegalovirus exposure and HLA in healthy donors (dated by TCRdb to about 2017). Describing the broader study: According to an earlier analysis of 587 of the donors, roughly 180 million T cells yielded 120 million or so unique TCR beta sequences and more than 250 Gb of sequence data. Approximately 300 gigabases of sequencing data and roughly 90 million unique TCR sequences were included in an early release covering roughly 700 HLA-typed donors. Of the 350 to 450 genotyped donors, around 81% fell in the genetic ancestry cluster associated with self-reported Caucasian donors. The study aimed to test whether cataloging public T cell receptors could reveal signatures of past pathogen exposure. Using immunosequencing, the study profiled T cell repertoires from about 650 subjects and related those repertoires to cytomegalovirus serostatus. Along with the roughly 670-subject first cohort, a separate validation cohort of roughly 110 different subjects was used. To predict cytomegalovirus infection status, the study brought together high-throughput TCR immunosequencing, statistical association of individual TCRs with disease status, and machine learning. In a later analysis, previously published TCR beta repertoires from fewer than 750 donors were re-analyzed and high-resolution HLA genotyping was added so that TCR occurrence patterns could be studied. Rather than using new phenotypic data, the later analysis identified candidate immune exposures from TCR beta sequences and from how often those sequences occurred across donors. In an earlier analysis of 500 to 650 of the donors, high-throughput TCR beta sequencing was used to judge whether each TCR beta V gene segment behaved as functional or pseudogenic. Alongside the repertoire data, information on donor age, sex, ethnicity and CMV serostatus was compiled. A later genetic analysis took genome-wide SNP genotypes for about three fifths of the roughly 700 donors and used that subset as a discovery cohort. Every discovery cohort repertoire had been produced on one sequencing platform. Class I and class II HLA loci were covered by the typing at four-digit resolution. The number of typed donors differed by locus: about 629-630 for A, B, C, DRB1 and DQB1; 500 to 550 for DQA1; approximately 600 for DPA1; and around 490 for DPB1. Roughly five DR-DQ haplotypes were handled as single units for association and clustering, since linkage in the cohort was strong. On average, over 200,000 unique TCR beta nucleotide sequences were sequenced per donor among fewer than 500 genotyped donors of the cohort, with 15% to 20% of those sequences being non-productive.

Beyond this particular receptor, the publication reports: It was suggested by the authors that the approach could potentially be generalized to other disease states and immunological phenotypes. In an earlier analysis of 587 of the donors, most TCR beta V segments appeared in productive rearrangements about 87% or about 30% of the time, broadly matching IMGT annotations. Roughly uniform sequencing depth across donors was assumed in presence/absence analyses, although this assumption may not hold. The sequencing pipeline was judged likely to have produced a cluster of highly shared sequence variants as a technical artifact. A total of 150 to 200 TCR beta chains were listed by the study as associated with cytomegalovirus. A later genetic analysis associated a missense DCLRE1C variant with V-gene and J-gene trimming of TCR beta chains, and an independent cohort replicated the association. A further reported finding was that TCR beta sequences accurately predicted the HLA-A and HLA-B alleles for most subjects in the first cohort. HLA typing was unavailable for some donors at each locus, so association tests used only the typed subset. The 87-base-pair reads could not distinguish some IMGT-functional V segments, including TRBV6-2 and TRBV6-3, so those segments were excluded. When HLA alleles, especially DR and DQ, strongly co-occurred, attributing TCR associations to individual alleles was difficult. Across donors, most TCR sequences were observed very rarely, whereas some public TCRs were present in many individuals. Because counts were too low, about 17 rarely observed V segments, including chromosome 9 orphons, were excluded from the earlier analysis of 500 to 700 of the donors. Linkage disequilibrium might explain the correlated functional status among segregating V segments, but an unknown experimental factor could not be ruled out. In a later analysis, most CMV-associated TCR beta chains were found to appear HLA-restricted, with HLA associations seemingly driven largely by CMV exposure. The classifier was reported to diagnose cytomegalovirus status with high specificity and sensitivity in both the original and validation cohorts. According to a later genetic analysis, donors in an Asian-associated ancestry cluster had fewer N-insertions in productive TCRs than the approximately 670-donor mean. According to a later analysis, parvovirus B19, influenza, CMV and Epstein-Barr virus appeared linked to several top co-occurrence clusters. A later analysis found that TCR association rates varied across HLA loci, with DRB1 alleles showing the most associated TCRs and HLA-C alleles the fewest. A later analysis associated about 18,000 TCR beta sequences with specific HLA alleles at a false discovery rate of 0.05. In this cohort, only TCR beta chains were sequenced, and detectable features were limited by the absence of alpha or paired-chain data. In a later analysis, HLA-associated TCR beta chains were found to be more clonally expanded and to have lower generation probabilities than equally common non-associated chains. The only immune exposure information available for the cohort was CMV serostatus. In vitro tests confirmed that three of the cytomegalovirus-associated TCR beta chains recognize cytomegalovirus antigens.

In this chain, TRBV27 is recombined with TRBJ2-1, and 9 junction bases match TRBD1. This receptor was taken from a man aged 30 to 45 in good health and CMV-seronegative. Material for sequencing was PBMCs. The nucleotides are TGTGCCAGCAGCCGGGACAGGGAATTCAATGAGCAGTTCTTC. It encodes CASSRDREFNEQFF.